Listed below are T cell receptor beta chains from one sample, sequenced in a study of blood T cell repertoires in COVID-19. Generated by immunoSEQ multiplex PCR, the TCRdb table keeps only in-frame clones and is missing some. The sample includes roughly 150,000 clones, around 87% seen only once; the top ten take 10%. The sequencing input was peripheral blood. These receptors all stem from a woman aged 65 to 85 with COVID-19, enrolled during active disease. Both conserved end residues are part of each CDR3. Fields, in order: J gene, V gene, D gene, clone size, CDR3 DNA, CDR3 protein. A D gene is named only where the DNA matches it firmly. Some rows mark clone size as missing; the rest say once, few, many or name a class of expanded clone.

J gene: TRBJ2-5
V gene: TRBV30
D gene: -
clone size: -
CDR3 DNA: TGTGCCTGGAGTGTGGGGCTCGCCGCGGAGACCCAGTACTTC
CDR3 protein: CAWSVGLAAETQYF

J gene: TRBJ2-5
V gene: TRBV11-2
D gene: TRBD2
clone size: once
CDR3 DNA: TGTGCCAGCAGCTTAGACGGGGGGATTGGGGAGACCCAGTACTTC
CDR3 protein: CASSLDGGIGETQYF

J gene: TRBJ1-6
V gene: TRBV7-2
D gene: TRBD1
clone size: -
CDR3 DNA: TGTGCCAGCAGCTCTCCAAGACAGACAGGGTTCGGGGGGGATTCACCCCTCCACTTT
CDR3 protein: CASSSPRQTGFGGDSPLHF

J gene: TRBJ1-6
V gene: TRBV27
D gene: -
clone size: -
CDR3 DNA: TGTGCCAGCAGTTTAACAGGGCTAGGTTCACCCCTCCACTTT
CDR3 protein: CASSLTGLGSPLHF

J gene: TRBJ2-1
V gene: TRBV19
D gene: TRBD2
clone size: -
CDR3 DNA: TGTGCCAGTAGGACCACTAGCGGGGGCTACAATGAGCAGTTCTTC
CDR3 protein: CASRTTSGGYNEQFF

J gene: TRBJ2-5
V gene: TRBV30
D gene: -
clone size: few
CDR3 DNA: TGTGCCTGGAGTGTAGTTGGCAGGGAAGAGACCCAGTACTTC
CDR3 protein: CAWSVVGREETQYF

J gene: TRBJ1-1
V gene: TRBV19
D gene: -
clone size: -
CDR3 DNA: TGTGCCAGTACCCCCCTCAACAGGGACACTGAAGCTTTCTTT
CDR3 protein: CASTPLNRDTEAFF

J gene: TRBJ1-1
V gene: TRBV5-1
D gene: TRBD1
clone size: -
CDR3 DNA: TGCGCCAGCAGCTTGGATCATGGACAGGGGAGGACTGAAGCTTTCTTT
CDR3 protein: CASSLDHGQGRTEAFF

J gene: TRBJ1-1
V gene: TRBV5-1
D gene: -
clone size: -
CDR3 DNA: TGCGCCAGCAGCTTGGCCCTGGGGAGGGCGAGCACTGAAGCTTTCTTT
CDR3 protein: CASSLALGRASTEAFF

J gene: TRBJ1-2
V gene: TRBV3-1/TRBV3-2
D gene: -
clone size: -
CDR3 DNA: TGTGCCAGCAGCCACTTAGCAGATGGCTACACCTTC
CDR3 protein: CASSHLADGYTF

J gene: TRBJ2-2
V gene: TRBV9
D gene: TRBD2
clone size: -
CDR3 DNA: TGTGCCAGCAGCCCCCGACTAGCGGAGAACACCGGGGAGCTGTTTTTT
CDR3 protein: CASSPRLAENTGELFF

J gene: TRBJ2-7
V gene: TRBV6-5
D gene: -
clone size: -
CDR3 DNA: TGTGCCAGCAGTTCACAGGCACGGGCAGCCTCCTACGAGCAGTACTTC
CDR3 protein: CASSSQARAASYEQYF

J gene: TRBJ2-2
V gene: TRBV3-1/TRBV3-2
D gene: -
clone size: -
CDR3 DNA: TGTGCCAGCAGCCACCTCGGGAACACCGGGGAGCTGTTTTTT
CDR3 protein: CASSHLGNTGELFF

J gene: TRBJ2-3
V gene: TRBV7-8
D gene: TRBD2
clone size: -
CDR3 DNA: TGTGCCAGCACGGGGATGGAGAGCGGGGGGGCGGATACGCAGTATTTT
CDR3 protein: CASTGMESGGADTQYF

J gene: TRBJ1-1
V gene: TRBV6-2/TRBV6-3
D gene: TRBD1
clone size: -
CDR3 DNA: TGTGCCAGCAGTCCCGGACAGGGGTTGGTTTTAGGAGCTTTCTTT
CDR3 protein: CASSPGQGLVLGAFF

J gene: TRBJ2-7
V gene: TRBV6-5
D gene: TRBD2
clone size: -
CDR3 DNA: TGTGCCAGCACAGGAGGGTCTAGCGGGGGGAAGGAGCAGTACTTC
CDR3 protein: CASTGGSSGGKEQYF

J gene: TRBJ1-5
V gene: TRBV6-6
D gene: -
clone size: -
CDR3 DNA: TGTGCCAGCAGTTATCGCGGGGTCTTGGAGCCCCAGCATTTT
CDR3 protein: CASSYRGVLEPQHF

J gene: TRBJ2-3
V gene: TRBV6-5
D gene: TRBD2
clone size: -
CDR3 DNA: TGTGCCAGCACCTATAGCGGGGGGAGCACAGATACGCAGTATTTT
CDR3 protein: CASTYSGGSTDTQYF

J gene: TRBJ1-1
V gene: TRBV6-1
D gene: -
clone size: -
CDR3 DNA: TGTGCCAGCAGTGAAGCGGGGGGAGCTTTCTTT
CDR3 protein: CASSEAGGAFF

J gene: TRBJ2-5
V gene: TRBV5-1
D gene: TRBD1
clone size: once
CDR3 DNA: TGCGCCAGCAGCTCGCGGACAGGGAATGGAGAGACCCAGTACTTC
CDR3 protein: CASSSRTGNGETQYF

J gene: TRBJ2-3
V gene: TRBV28
D gene: -
clone size: -
CDR3 DNA: TGTGCCAGCAGTTTAGGCGGGGGCATTTCAGATACGCAGTATTTT
CDR3 protein: CASSLGGGISDTQYF

J gene: TRBJ1-4
V gene: TRBV7-9
D gene: TRBD1
clone size: once
CDR3 DNA: TGTGCCAGCACCGCTTCGGACAGGGGAGATGAAAAACTGTTTTTT
CDR3 protein: CASTASDRGDEKLFF

J gene: TRBJ1-5
V gene: TRBV6-5
D gene: -
clone size: -
CDR3 DNA: TGTGCCAGCGGCTTGCCCAATCAGCCCCAGCATTTT
CDR3 protein: CASGLPNQPQHF

J gene: TRBJ1-5
V gene: TRBV7-2
D gene: TRBD1
clone size: -
CDR3 DNA: TGTGCCAGCAGCTTAGAGGGGGCGGTTGGCAATCAGCCCCAGCATTTT
CDR3 protein: CASSLEGAVGNQPQHF

J gene: TRBJ1-1
V gene: TRBV7-9
D gene: TRBD1
clone size: -
CDR3 DNA: TGTGCCAGCAGCTTAAACCGGGACAGGGCCAATGAAGCTTTCTTT
CDR3 protein: CASSLNRDRANEAFF

J gene: TRBJ1-5
V gene: TRBV19
D gene: TRBD1
clone size: -
CDR3 DNA: TGTGCCAGTAGTATCGACCACAGGGGACAGCCCCAGCATTTT
CDR3 protein: CASSIDHRGQPQHF

J gene: TRBJ1-1
V gene: TRBV12-3/TRBV12-4
D gene: -
clone size: -
CDR3 DNA: TGTGCCAGCAGTTTTGAAGCGAACACTGAAGCTTTCTTT
CDR3 protein: CASSFEANTEAFF

J gene: TRBJ2-3
V gene: TRBV7-9
D gene: -
clone size: many
CDR3 DNA: TGTGCCAGCAGCCCCCAGGCTGATACGCAGTATTTT
CDR3 protein: CASSPQADTQYF

J gene: TRBJ1-4
V gene: TRBV28
D gene: TRBD1
clone size: -
CDR3 DNA: TGTGCCAGCAGTGGACAGGGGTCAGGGAATGAAAAACTGTTTTTT
CDR3 protein: CASSGQGSGNEKLFF

J gene: TRBJ2-1
V gene: TRBV5-1
D gene: -
clone size: -
CDR3 DNA: TGCGCCAGCAGCCTGGGAGAGGGCCCATACAATGAGCAGTTCTTC
CDR3 protein: CASSLGEGPYNEQFF

J gene: TRBJ1-4
V gene: TRBV11-2
D gene: TRBD1
clone size: once
CDR3 DNA: TGTGCCAGCAACAGGGGTGGGCCTAATGAAAAACTGTTTTTT
CDR3 protein: CASNRGGPNEKLFF

J gene: TRBJ2-7
V gene: TRBV5-6
D gene: -
clone size: -
CDR3 DNA: TGTGCCAGCAGCAGCCTCTACGAGCAGTACTTC
CDR3 protein: CASSSLYEQYF

J gene: TRBJ2-1
V gene: TRBV7-3
D gene: TRBD2
clone size: -
CDR3 DNA: TGTGCCAGCAGCCCTCTAGCGGGGGTCCCGCTTAATGAGCAGTTCTTC
CDR3 protein: CASSPLAGVPLNEQFF

J gene: TRBJ1-2
V gene: TRBV9
D gene: -
clone size: -
CDR3 DNA: TGTGCCAGCAGCGCAGGGAATAACTATGGCTACACCTTC
CDR3 protein: CASSAGNNYGYTF

J gene: TRBJ1-5
V gene: TRBV28
D gene: -
clone size: once
CDR3 DNA: TGTGCCAGCAGTCCAATAACTAATCAGCCCCAGCATTTT
CDR3 protein: CASSPITNQPQHF

J gene: TRBJ2-2
V gene: TRBV10-1
D gene: TRBD1
clone size: -
CDR3 DNA: TGCGCCAGCAGTGAGCGGGACAGGGGGGCGAACACCGGGGAGCTGTTTTTT
CDR3 protein: CASSERDRGANTGELFF